The TCR beta chain described here comes from a study of blood T cell repertoires in COVID-19. In its sample, this clone was seen once. CDR3 size: 14 residues. The ends lost 4 bases at V and 7 bases at J; junction bases unmatched: 7. Germline CDR1 and CDR2: MRHNA and SNTAGT. Original processing notes: Estimation of nucleated cell counts relied on the amplification of reference gene primers. The data were produced by immunoSEQ multiplex PCR, yet TCRdb's version contains in-frame clones alone and is incomplete. V and J calls and clone size come straight from that table; D and trimming were deduced from the DNA. The sample yields about 120,000 clones, 80% to 90% seen once.

The TCR comes from a man aged 70 or older with active or convalescent COVID-19. The sequencing sample was made of peripheral blood. This rearrangement joins TRBV6-4 to TRBJ1-2; 9 nucleotides match TRBD1. CDR3 amino acids: CASSASTGGGGYTF. DNA of the CDR3: TGTGCCAGCAGTGCCAGCACAGGGGGCGGTGGCTACACCTTC.